This TCR beta chain is drawn from a study of T cells in narcolepsy. The CDR3 spans 12 residues. Deletions cut 5 bases from V and 8 bases from J, with 10 bases between. CDR1 and CDR2 (germline): GTSNPN, SVGIG (reference sequence). Sequenced by immunoSEQ multiplex PCR; TCRdb stores in-frame clones only, minus some. In the table there are 20,000 to 30,000 clones, less than 65% of which are singletons. Sample: memory (CD45RA-) CD4+ T cells from blood. This clonotype was obtained from a human donor in good health. The chain recombines TRBV30 with TRBJ1-6; weak D call: TRBD1 (5 bases). CDR3: CAWRREDSPLHF. The CDR3 DNA is TGTGCCTGGCGCAGGGAGGATTCACCCCTCCACTTT.